These 14 T cell receptor beta chains originate from one sample sequenced in a study of cytomegalovirus exposure and HLA in healthy donors. Use of 60 Vbeta and 13 Jbeta primers characterized the PCR. Here immunoSEQ multiplex PCR was the method, and the copy in TCRdb shows in-frame clones only, minus some. This sample yields around 130,000 clones, of which 6.5% to 9.5% are seen a single time; about 6.6% belongs to the top ten. The sequenced sample was PBMCs. Receptors were obtained from a woman aged 40 to 55 in good health and CMV-seropositive.

A few counts support this clone. V usage is TRBV18 and J usage is TRBJ1-2; 11 positions match TRBD1. There are 17 residues in the CDR3. Germline V gives CDR1 KGHSH, CDR2 LQKENI. V lost 2 bases to trimming and J lost 4 bases; unmatched junction nucleotides: 9. The chain's CDR3 is CASSPDFSGTGGYGYTF. The CDR3 DNA is TGTGCCAGCTCACCAGATTTCAGTGGGACAGGGGGCTATGGCTACACCTTC.

The chain is built from TRBV10-3 and TRBJ1-2; TRBD1 agrees at 7 bases. V dropped 6 bases and J dropped 5; count of bases not matched to a gene: 6. This CDR3 is 13 amino acids long. Per germline, CDR1 ENHRY and CDR2 SYGVKD. The CDR3 nucleotides are TGTGCCATCAGAGGGACAGCCTATTATGGCTACACCTTC. It specifies CAIRGTAYYGYTF.

The CDR3 region has the DNA TGTGCCAGTAGTATCCGGACAGGGCAGGGCGACACTGAAGCTTTCTTT. It is translated as CASSIRTGQGDTEAFF. The gene calls are TRBV19 and TRBJ1-1; TRBD1 aligns across 8 bases. The CDR3 is made up of 16 amino acids. With V trimmed by 3 bases and J by 3 bases, 9 bases remained unmatched. CDR1 and CDR2 from the germline V gene are LNHDA and SQIVND (reference sequence).

This clone has a handful of counts. The CDR3: CASSAEMNTEAFF. CDR3 sequence (DNA): TGTGCCAGCAGTGCAGAAATGAACACTGAAGCTTTCTTT. The chain carries TRBV2 and TRBJ1-1; unclear D gene. V gave up 4 bases and J gave up 0 bases, with 6 bases separating them. Germline V gene sequence: CDR1 SNHLY, CDR2 FYNNEI. CDR3 length: 13 amino acids.

The rearrangement joins TRBV9 to TRBJ2-3, with TRBD2 identical over 10 bases. Per the germline V gene, CDR1 is SGDLS and CDR2 is YYNGEE. There are 16 residues in the CDR3. The ends lost 4 bases at V and 4 bases at J; junction bases unmatched: 9. The CDR3 nucleotides are TGTGCCAGCAGCCCTCTAGGACTAGCGGCGGCAGATACGCAGTATTTT. Protein product: CASSPLGLAAADTQYF. Supplemented by reference TRBV9 and TRBJ2-3, the full variable domain reads DSGVTQTPKHLITATGQRVTLRCSPRSGDLSVYWYQQSLDQGLQFLIQYYNGEERAKGNILERFSAQQFPDLHSELNLSSLELGDSALYFCASSPLGLAAADTQYFGPGTRLTVL.

This clone was counted a few times. This chain connects TRBV7-9 to TRBJ2-1, with a weak D call TRBD1 (6 bases). Trimming took off 3 bases at V and 4 bases at J, with 10 bases between the two ends. The CDR3 has 14 residues. Germline values: CDR1 SEHNR, CDR2 FQNEAQ (reference sequence). CDR3: CASSFGQQYNEQFF. The DNA for the CDR3 is TGTGCCAGCAGCTTCGGACAGCAGTACAATGAGCAGTTCTTC.

This clone was detected only a few times. The chain carries TRBV15 and TRBJ2-2; TRBD2 agrees at 8 bases. V was pared by 0 bases and J by 7 bases, with 1 base of the junction left unmatched. This CDR3 region has 14 residues. Germline CDR1 and CDR2: LNHNV and YYDKDF (reference sequence). The CDR3 region is CATSRERGVGELFF. For the CDR3, the DNA is TGTGCCACCAGCAGAGAGCGGGGGGTCGGGGAGCTGTTTTTT.

The rearrangement uses TRBV7-6 and TRBJ2-2; 14 positions agree with TRBD2. The CDR3 has 17 amino acids. V lost 5 bases to trimming and J lost 3 bases; unmatched junction nucleotides: 5. Germline lookup yields CDR1 SGHVS and CDR2 FNYEAQ. The DNA for the CDR3 is TGTGCCAGCAGCCCGAGGACTAGCGGGGGGTACACCGGGGAGCTGTTTTTT. Protein: CASSPRTSGGYTGELFF. The whole variable domain, filled in from reference TRBV7-6 and TRBJ2-2, reads GAGVSQSPRYKVTKRGQDVALRCDPISGHVSLYWYRQALGQGPEFLTYFNYEAQQDKSGLPNDRFSAERPEGSISTLTIQRTEQRDSAMYRCASSPRTSGGYTGELFFGEGSRLTVL.

The genes are TRBV11-3 and TRBJ1-1, with 10 positions matching TRBD1. This CDR3 contains 15 residues. Trimming at V came to 4 bases and at J to 4 bases, leaving 6 bases not matched to a gene. Per the germline V gene, CDR1 is SGHNT and CDR2 is YENEEA. The CDR3 nucleotides read TGTGCCAGCAGCTCCTCGGGACAGGGGTTCACTGAAGCTTTCTTT. Translating it yields CASSSSGQGFTEAFF.

The chain joins TRBV2 to TRBJ2-7; D perhaps matches TRBD2 (5 bases). The length of the CDR3 is 15 residues. The V end was cut by 3 bases, the J end by 7 bases, with 19 bases between. Germline V lookup: CDR1 SNHLY, CDR2 FYNNEI. The CDR3 region has the DNA TGTGCCAGCAGTGACGACCTGGGTTCTAGGAGGGAGCAGTACTTC. Translated: CASSDDLGSRREQYF. Full variable domain (remainder filled in from reference TRBV2 and TRBJ2-7): EPEVTQTPSHQVTQMGQEVILRCVPISNHLYFYWYRQILGQKVEFLVSFYNNEISEKSEIFDDQFSVERPDGSNFTLKIRSTKLEDSAMYFCASSDDLGSRREQYFGPGTRLTVT.

The genes are TRBV7-3 and TRBJ1-2; 8 positions agree with TRBD1. The CDR3 is 14 amino acids. With 3 bases clipped from V and 4 bases from J, the junction kept 4 bases outside the gene matches. CDR1 and CDR2 (germline): SGHTA, FQGTGA. DNA of the CDR3: TGTGCCAGCAGCTTTCAGGGGGCCGGCTATGGCTACACCTTC. Translating gives CASSFQGAGYGYTF.

This clone was detected a few times. The chain has TRBV5-5 and TRBJ2-1, with 10 positions matching TRBD2. The CDR3 runs 13 residues. CDR1 and CDR2 (germline): SGHKS, YYEKEE (reference sequence). The V segment lost 3 bases and the J segment 6 bases; nucleotides outside the gene matches: 0. The CDR3 bases are TGTGCCAGCAGCTCTAGCGGGGGCAATGAGCAGTTCTTC. Its protein product is CASSSSGGNEQFF.

The chain recombines TRBV19 with TRBJ2-1, with 9 positions matching TRBD1. The CDR3 is 17 residues long. Germline lookup yields CDR1 LNHDA and CDR2 SQIVND (reference sequence). J gave up 1 base and V 5 bases, and 9 bases lay outside the gene matches. CDR3 in DNA: TGTGCCAGTAGTTTTAGACGACAGGGGGGATCCTACAATGAGCAGTTCTTC. It yields the protein CASSFRRQGGSYNEQFF.

The rearrangement joins TRBV6-1 to TRBJ1-4, with TRBD1 as a possible D gene (5 bases). This CDR3 is 13 amino acids long. Trimming shortened V by 6 bases and J by 6 bases, and 11 bases separated the two germline ends. Germline values: CDR1 MNHNS, CDR2 SASEGT. The CDR3 loop reads CASRGGDDEKLFF. The CDR3 DNA is TGTGCCAGCAGGGGGGGTGATGATGAAAAACTGTTTTTT.